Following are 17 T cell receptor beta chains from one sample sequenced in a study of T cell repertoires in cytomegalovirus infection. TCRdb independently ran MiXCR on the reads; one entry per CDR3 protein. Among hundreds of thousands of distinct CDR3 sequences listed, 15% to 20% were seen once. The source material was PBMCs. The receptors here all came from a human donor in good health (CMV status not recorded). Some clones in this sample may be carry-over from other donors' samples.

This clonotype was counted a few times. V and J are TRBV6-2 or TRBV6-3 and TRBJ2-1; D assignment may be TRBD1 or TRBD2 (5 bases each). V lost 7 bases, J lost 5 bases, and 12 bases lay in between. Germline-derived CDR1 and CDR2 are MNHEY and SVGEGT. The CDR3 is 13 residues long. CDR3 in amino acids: CASTPGLHNEQFF. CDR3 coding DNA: TGTGCCAGCACCCCGGGGCTCCACAATGAGCAGTTCTTC.

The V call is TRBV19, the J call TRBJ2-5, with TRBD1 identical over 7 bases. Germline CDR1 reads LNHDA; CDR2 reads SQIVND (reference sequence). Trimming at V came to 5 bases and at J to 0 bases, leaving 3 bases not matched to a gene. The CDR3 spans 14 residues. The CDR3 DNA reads TGTGCCAGTAGTCCCGGACAGGACCAAGAGACCCAGTACTTC. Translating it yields CASSPGQDQETQYF.

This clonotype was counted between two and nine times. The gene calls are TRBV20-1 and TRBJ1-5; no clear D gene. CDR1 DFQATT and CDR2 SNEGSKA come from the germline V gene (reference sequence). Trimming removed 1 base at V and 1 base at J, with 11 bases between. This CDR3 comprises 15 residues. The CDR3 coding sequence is TGCAGTGCTAGAGCCGGGTGGGGAAGCAATCAGCCCCAGCATTTT. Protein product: CSARAGWGSNQPQHF.

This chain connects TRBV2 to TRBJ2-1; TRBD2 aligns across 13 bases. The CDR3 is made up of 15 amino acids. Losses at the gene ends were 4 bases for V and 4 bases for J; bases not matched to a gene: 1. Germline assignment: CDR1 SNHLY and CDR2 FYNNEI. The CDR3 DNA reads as TGTGCCAGCAGTGCGACTAGCGGGGGGTACAATGAGCAGTTCTTC. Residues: CASSATSGGYNEQFF.

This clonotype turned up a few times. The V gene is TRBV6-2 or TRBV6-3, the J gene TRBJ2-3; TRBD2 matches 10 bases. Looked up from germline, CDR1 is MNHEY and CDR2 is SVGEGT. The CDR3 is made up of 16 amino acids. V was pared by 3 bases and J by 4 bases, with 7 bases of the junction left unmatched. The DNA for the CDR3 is TGTGCCAGCAGTTATGCAGCCACTAGCGGGGCAGATACGCAGTATTTT. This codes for CASSYAATSGADTQYF.

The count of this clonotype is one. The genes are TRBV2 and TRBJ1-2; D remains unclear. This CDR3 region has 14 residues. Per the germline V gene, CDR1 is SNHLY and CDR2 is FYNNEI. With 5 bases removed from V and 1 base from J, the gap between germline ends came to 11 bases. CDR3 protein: CASSPETNNYGYTF. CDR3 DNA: TGTGCCAGCAGTCCCGAGACAAATAACTATGGCTACACCTTC.

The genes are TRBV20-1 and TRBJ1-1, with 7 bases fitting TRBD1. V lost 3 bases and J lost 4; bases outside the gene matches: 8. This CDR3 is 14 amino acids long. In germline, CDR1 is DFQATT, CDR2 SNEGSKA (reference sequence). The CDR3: CSARSGGLSTEAFF. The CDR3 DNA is TGCAGTGCTAGGTCAGGGGGTCTCTCCACTGAAGCTTTCTTT.

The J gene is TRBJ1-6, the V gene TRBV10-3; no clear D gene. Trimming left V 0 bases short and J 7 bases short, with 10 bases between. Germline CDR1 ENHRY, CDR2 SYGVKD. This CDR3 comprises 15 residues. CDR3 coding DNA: TGTGCCATCAGTGAGTCCCGGATGGGGAATTCACCCCTCCACTTT. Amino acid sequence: CAISESRMGNSPLHF.

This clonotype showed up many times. The CDR3, as DNA: TGTGCCAGCAGTCCCTCGTTCCAGGGAAGGCGAGGCTACACCTTC. It codes for CASSPSFQGRRGYTF. The chain joins TRBV6-1 to TRBJ1-2; TRBD1 is a possible D gene (5 bases). The ends were cut back, 5 bases at V and 8 bases at J, with 21 bases in the middle. CDR3 length equals 15 residues. Germline CDR1 is MNHNS and CDR2 is SASEGT.

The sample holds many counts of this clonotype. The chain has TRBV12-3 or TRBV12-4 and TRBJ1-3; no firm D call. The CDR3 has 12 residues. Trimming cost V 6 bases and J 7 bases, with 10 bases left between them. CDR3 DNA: TGTGCCAGCAGCTCCCGCAGGAACACCATATATTTT. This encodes CASSSRRNTIYF.

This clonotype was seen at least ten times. CDR3 loop: CASSLLLGYNEQFF. DNA of the CDR3: TGTGCCAGCAGCCTTTTATTAGGATACAATGAGCAGTTCTTC. The gene calls are TRBV14 and TRBJ2-1, with no clear D. The germline V gene has CDR1 SGHDN and CDR2 FVKESK. Trimming cost V 4 bases and J 4 bases, with 11 bases left between them. The length of the CDR3 is 14 residues.

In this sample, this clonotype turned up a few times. Written as DNA, the CDR3 is TGTGCCAGCAGCTTAAGCGCGGCACACGAGCAGTACTTC. It specifies CASSLSAAHEQYF. The gene calls are TRBV11-1 and TRBJ2-7; D gene uncertain. The CDR3 has 13 amino acids. V was cut by 2 bases and J by 5 bases, with 10 bases left in between. Germline V CDR1 and CDR2: SGHAT, FQDESV (reference sequence). The variable domain in full, with the rest retrieved from reference TRBV11-1 and TRBJ2-7, is EAEVAQSPRYKITEKSQAVAFWCDPISGHATLYWYRQILGQGPELLVQFQDESVVDDSQLPKDRFSAERLKGVDSTLKIQPAELGDSAMYLCASSLSAAHEQYFGPGTRLTVT.

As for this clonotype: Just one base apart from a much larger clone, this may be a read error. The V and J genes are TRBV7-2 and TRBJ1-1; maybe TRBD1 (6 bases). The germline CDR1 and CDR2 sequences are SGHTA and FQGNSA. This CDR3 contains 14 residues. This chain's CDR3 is CASSRDRSYTEALF. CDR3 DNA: TGTGCCAGCAGCAGAGACAGGTCCTACACTGAAGCTCTCTTT. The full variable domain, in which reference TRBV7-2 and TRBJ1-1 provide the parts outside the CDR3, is GAGVSQSPSNKVTEKGKDVELRCDPISGHTALYWYRQSLGQGLEFLIYFQGNSAPDKSGLPSDRFSAERTGGSVSTLTIQRTQQEDSAVYLCASSRDRSYTEALFGQGTRLTVV.

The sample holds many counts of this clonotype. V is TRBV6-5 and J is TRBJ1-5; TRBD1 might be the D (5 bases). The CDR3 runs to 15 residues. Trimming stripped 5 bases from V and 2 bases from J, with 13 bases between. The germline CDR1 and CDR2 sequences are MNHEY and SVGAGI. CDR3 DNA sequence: TGTGCCAGCAGTCCATTCGACAGAGGCAATCAGCCCCAGCATTTT. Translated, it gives CASSPFDRGNQPQHF.

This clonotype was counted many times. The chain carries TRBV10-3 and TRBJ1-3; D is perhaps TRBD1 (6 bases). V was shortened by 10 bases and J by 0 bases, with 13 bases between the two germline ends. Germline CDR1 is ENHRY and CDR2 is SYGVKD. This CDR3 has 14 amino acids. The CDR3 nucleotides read TGTGCCAGTCGGGGGGCGGACTCTGGAAACACCATATATTTT. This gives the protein CASRGADSGNTIYF.

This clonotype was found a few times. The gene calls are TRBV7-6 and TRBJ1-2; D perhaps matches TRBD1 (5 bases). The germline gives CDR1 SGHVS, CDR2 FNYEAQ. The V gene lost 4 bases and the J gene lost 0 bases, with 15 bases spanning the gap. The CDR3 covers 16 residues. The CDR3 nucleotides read TGTGCCAGCAGCTGGAGGGGTTCAGGGCCTAACTATGGCTACACCTTC. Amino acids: CASSWRGSGPNYGYTF.

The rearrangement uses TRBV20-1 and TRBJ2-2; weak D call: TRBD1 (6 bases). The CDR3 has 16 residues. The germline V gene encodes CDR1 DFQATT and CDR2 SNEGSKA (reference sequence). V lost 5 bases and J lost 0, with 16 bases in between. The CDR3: CSAPPPGHPNTGELFF. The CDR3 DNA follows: TGCAGTGCTCCCCCCCCGGGACACCCGAACACCGGGGAGCTGTTTTTT.